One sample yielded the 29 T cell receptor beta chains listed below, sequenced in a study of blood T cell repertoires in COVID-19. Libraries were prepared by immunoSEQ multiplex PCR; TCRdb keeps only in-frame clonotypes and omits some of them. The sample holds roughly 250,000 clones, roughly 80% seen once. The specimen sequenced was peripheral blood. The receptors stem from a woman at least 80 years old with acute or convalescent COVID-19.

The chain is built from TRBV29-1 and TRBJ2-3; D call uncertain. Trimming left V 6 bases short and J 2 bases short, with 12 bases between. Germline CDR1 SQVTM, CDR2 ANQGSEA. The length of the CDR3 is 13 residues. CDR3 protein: CSVAPGSTDTQYF. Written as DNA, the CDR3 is TGCAGCGTAGCCCCCGGTTCCACAGATACGCAGTATTTT.

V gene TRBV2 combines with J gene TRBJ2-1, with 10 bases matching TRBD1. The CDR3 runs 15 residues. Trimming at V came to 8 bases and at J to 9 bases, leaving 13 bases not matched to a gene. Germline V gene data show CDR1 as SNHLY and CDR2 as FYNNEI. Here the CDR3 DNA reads TGTGCCAGCGGGTTACAGACAGGGGGCTCGGGTGAGCAGTTCTTC. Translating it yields CASGLQTGGSGEQFF.

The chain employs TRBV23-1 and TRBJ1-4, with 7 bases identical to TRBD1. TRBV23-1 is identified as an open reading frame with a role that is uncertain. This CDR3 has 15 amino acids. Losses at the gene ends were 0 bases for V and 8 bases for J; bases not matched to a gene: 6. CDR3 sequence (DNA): TGCGCCAGCAGTCAATCGGTCAGGGGGAAAGAAAAACTGTTTTTT. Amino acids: CASSQSVRGKEKLFF.

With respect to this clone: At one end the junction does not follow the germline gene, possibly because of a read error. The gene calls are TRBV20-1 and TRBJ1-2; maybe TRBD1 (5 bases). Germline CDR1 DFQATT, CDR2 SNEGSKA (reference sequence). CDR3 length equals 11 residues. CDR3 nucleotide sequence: TGCAGTGCTAGAGATATCAGGGTTGGTATCTTC. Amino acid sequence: CSARDIRVGIF.

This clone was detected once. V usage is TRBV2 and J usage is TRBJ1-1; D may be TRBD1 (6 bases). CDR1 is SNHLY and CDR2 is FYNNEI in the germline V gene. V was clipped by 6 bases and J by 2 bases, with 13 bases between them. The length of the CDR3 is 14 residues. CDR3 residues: CASSRDTGNTEAFF. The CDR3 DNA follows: TGTGCCAGCAGCAGGGACACAGGAAACACTGAAGCTTTCTTT.

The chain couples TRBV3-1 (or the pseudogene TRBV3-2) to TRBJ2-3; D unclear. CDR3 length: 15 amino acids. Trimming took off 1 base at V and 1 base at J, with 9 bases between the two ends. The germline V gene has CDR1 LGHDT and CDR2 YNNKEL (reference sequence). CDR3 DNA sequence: TGTGCCAGCAGCCAAGGCGACCGGGGCACAGATACGCAGTATTTT. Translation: CASSQGDRGTDTQYF.

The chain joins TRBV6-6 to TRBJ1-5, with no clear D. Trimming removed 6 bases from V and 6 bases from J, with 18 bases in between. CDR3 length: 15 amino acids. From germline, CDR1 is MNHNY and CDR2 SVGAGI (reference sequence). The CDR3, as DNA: TGTGCCAGCAGGGACCCGGGATCTACCCTTCAGCCCCAGCATTTT. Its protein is CASRDPGSTLQPQHF.

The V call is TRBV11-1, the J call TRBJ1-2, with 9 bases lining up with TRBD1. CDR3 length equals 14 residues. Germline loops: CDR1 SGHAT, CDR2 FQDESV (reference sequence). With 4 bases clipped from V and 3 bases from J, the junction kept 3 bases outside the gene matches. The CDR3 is CASSSRDRDYGYTF. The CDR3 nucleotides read TGTGCCAGCAGCTCCAGGGACAGGGACTATGGCTACACCTTC.

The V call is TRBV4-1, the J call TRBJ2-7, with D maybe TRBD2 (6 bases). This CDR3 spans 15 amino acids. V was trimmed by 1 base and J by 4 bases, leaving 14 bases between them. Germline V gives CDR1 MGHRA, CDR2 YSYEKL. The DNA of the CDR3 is TGCGCCAGCAGCCAAGGCCCGGGAGATCGGTACGAGCAGTACTTC. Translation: CASSQGPGDRYEQYF.

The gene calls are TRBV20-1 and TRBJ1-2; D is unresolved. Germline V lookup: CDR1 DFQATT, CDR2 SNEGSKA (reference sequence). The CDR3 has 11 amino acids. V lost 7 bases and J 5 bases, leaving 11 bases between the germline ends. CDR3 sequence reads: CSVDGNYGYTF. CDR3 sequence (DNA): TGCAGTGTAGACGGGAATTATGGCTACACCTTC.

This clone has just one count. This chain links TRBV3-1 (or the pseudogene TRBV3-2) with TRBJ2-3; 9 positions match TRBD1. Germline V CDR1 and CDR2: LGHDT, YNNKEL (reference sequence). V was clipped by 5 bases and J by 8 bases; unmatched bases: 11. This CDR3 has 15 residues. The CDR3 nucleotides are TGTGCCAGCAGCTCTACAGGGGGCCCCGGGGTTACGCAGTATTTT. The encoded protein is CASSSTGGPGVTQYF.

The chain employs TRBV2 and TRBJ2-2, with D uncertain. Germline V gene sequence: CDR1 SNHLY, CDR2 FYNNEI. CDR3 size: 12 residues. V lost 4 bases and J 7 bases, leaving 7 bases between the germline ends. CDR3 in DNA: TGTGCCAGCAGTGGAACGGGCGGGGAGCTGTTTTTT. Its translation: CASSGTGGELFF.

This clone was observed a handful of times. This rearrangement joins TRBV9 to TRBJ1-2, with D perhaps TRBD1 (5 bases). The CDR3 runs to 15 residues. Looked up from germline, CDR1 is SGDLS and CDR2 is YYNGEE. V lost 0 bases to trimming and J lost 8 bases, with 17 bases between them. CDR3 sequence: CASSVDSKGLGGYTF. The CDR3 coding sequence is TGTGCCAGCAGCGTAGATTCAAAGGGGCTCGGCGGCTACACCTTC.

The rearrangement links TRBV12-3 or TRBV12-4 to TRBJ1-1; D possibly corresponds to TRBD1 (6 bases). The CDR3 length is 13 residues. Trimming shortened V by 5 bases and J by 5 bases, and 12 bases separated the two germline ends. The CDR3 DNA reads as TGTGCCAGCAGTCCACAGGGTGGAACTGAAGCTTTCTTT. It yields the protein CASSPQGGTEAFF.

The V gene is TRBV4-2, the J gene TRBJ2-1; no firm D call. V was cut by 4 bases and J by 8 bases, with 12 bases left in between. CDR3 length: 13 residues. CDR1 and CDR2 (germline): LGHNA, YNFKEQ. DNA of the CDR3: TGTGCCAGCAGCCTGGGCCGAGCCGATGAGCAGTTCTTC. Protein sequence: CASSLGRADEQFF.

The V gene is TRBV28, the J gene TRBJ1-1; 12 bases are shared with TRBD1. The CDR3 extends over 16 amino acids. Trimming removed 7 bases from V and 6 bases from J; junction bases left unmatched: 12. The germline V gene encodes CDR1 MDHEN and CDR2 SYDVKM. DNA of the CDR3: TGTGCCAGCAACCAGGGACAGGGGGCGAGTTGGGCTGAAGCTTTCTTT. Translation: CASNQGQGASWAEAFF.

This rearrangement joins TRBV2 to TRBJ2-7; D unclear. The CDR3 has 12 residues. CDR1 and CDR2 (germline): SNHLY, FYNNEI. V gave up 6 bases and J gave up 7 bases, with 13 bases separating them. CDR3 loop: CASSAEPREQYF. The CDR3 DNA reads TGTGCCAGCAGCGCCGAGCCGAGGGAGCAGTACTTC. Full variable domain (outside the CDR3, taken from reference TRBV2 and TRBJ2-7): EPEVTQTPSHQVTQMGQEVILRCVPISNHLYFYWYRQILGQKVEFLVSFYNNEISEKSEIFDDQFSVERPDGSNFTLKIRSTKLEDSAMYFCASSAEPREQYFGPGTRLTVT.

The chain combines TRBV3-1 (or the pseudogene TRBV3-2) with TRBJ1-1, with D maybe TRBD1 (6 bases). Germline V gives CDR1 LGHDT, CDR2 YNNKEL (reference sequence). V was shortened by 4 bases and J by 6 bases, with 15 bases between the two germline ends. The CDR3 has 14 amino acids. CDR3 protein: CASSRKGHSPEAFF. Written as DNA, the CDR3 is TGTGCCAGCAGCCGAAAGGGACACTCCCCTGAAGCTTTCTTT.

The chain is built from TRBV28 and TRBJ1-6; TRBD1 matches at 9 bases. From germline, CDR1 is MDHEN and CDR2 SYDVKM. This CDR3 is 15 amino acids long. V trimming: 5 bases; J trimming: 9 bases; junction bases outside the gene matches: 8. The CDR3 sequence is CASSEGQGSGSPLHF. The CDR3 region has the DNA TGTGCCAGCAGTGAGGGACAGGGTTCGGGTTCACCCCTCCACTTT. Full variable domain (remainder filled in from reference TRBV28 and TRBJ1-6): DVKVTQSSRYLVKRTGEKVFLECVQDMDHENMFWYRQDPGLGLRLIYFSYDVKMKEKGDIPEGYSVSREKKERFSLILESASTNQTSMYLCASSEGQGSGSPLHFGNGTRLTVT.

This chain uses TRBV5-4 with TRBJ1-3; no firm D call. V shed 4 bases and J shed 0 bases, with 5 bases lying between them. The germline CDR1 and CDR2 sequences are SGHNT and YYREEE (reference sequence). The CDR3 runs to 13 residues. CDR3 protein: CASSTSSGNTIYF. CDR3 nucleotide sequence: TGTGCCAGCAGCACTAGCTCTGGAAACACCATATATTTT.

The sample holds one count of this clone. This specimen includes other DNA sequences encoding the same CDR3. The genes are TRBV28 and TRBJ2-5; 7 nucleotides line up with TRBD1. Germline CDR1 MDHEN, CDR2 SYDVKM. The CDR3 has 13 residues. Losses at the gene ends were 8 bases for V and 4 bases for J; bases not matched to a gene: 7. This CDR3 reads CASRPGGRETQYF. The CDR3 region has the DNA TGTGCCAGCCGACCAGGGGGACGAGAGACCCAGTACTTC.

The CDR3 DNA reads as TGTGCCACCCATAGGGGGAACACCGGGGAGCTGTTTTTT. Encoded protein: CATHRGNTGELFF. The V call is TRBV11-2, the J call TRBJ2-2; tentative D call: TRBD1 (5 bases). The CDR3 extends over 13 amino acids. The V gene lost 10 bases and the J gene lost 1 base, with 10 bases spanning the gap. CDR1 is SGHAT, CDR2 FQNNGV, per germline.

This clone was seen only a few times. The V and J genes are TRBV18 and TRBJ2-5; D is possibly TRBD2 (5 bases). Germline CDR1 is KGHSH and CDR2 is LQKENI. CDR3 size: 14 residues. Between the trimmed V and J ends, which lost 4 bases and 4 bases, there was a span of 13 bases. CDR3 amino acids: CASSLSGIPETQYF. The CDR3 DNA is TGTGCCAGCTCACTATCCGGGATCCCAGAGACCCAGTACTTC. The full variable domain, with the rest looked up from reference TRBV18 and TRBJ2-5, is NAGVMQNPRHLVRRRGQEARLRCSPMKGHSHVYWYRQLPEEGLKFMVYLQKENIIDESGMPKERFSAEFPKEGPSILRIQQVVRGDSAAYFCASSLSGIPETQYFGPGTRLLVL.

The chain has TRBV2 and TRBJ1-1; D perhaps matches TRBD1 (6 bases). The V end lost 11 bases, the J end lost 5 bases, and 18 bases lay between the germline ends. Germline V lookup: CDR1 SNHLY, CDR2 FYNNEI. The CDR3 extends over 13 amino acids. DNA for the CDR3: TGTGCCGGGAAACAGGGCATTGTAACTGAAGCTTTCTTT. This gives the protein CAGKQGIVTEAFF.

This CDR3 is CASSSLDGQGAFNGYTF. The DNA of the CDR3 is TGTGCCAGCAGCTCCCTGGACGGACAGGGGGCCTTTAATGGCTACACCTTC. This sequence joins TRBV5-6 and TRBJ1-2; 11 bases align to TRBD1. The germline gives CDR1 SGHDT, CDR2 YYEEEE. V was clipped by 3 bases and J by 6 bases; unmatched bases: 13. This CDR3 is built from 17 residues.

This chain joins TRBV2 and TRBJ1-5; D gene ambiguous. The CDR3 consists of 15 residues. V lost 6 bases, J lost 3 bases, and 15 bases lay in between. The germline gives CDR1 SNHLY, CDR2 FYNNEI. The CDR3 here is CASRATALANQPQHF. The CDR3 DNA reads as TGTGCCAGCAGGGCAACAGCCCTCGCCAATCAGCCCCAGCATTTT.

In DNA, the CDR3 is TGTGCCAGCAGCCGCCTTTTCTCCGGGACAGGGGATACGCAGTATTTT. It specifies CASSRLFSGTGDTQYF. The J gene is TRBJ2-3, the V gene TRBV11-3; 9 bases are a match to TRBD1. This CDR3 is built from 16 residues. V shed 5 bases and J 6 bases; nucleotides not matched to a gene: 12. Looked up from germline, CDR1 is SGHNT and CDR2 is YENEEA.

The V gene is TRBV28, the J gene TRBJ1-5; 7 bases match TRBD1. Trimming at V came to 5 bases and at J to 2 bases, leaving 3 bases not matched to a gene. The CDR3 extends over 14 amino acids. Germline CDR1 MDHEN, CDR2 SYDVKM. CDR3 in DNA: TGTGCCAGCAGTAAAACAGGGGGCAATCAGCCCCAGCATTTT. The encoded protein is CASSKTGGNQPQHF.

The DNA for the CDR3 is TGTGCCAGCAGCCACGACAGGAAGGGGACAGGGAGTGGGGGCAATCAGCCCCAGCATTTT. Translation: CASSHDRKGTGSGGNQPQHF. The rearrangement links TRBV6-2 or TRBV6-3 to TRBJ1-5; 9 positions agree with TRBD1. The CDR3 length is 20 residues. Germline-derived CDR1 and CDR2 are MNHEY and SVGEGT. Germline trimming cut 6 bases from V and 2 bases from J; bases unmatched to any gene: 20.